One and the same sample provided the 9 T cell receptor beta chains below, sequenced in a study of T cells in women clearing cervical HPV infection. Sequencing was performed with immunoSEQ multiplex PCR; in TCRdb, only in-frame clones are kept and a portion is missing. The sample table sets out more than 10,000 clones. The sequenced sample was blood buffy coat. The receptors were gathered from a woman between 18 and 69 years old with a cervical HPV16 infection that either progressed to CIN3+ or cleared (not recorded which).

Its frequency marks this clone as medium-sized. Coverage ceases 3 residues before the CDR3 finishes, and the germline J gene fills in the end. The chain uses TRBV7-9 and TRBJ1-4, with 9 bases matching TRBD1. This CDR3 is built from 15 residues. Germline V gene lookup returns CDR1 SEHNR and CDR2 FQNEAQ (reference sequence). V lost 5 bases to trimming and J lost 5 bases; unmatched junction nucleotides: 6. The CDR3 reads CASSPRTGENEKLFF. The sequenced CDR3 bases are TGTGCCAGCAGCCCACGGACAGGGGAAAATGAAAAA.

A word on this clone: The observed sequence ends 3 residues before the CDR3 terminus, with the missing tail filled in from the germline J gene. V is TRBV18 and J is TRBJ1-1; 7 bases map to TRBD1. The CDR3 covers 11 residues. In germline, CDR1 is KGHSH, CDR2 LQKENI. The CDR3 loop is CASSRDSEAFF. Incomplete CDR3 DNA: TGTGCCAGCTCCCGGGACAGCGAA. Complete variable domain (other parts from reference TRBV18 and TRBJ1-1): NAGVMQNPRHLVRRRGQEARLRCSPMKGHSHVYWYRQLPEEGLKFMVYLQKENIIDESGMPKERFSAEFPKEGPSILRIQQVVRGDSAAYFCASSRDSEAFFGQGTRLTVV.

Comments on this clone: The CDR3 end lies 3 residues beyond the end of the read and is filled in from the germline J gene. The V gene is TRBV7-8, the J gene TRBJ2-6, with D tentatively TRBD2 (6 bases). This CDR3 has 17 amino acids. Trimming pared 6 bases from V and 0 bases from J, leaving 15 bases between. Per germline, CDR1 SGHVS and CDR2 FQNEAQ. The CDR3 protein is CASRQNGGDSGANVLTF. The CDR3 bases that were read are TGTGCCAGCAGACAAAACGGGGGAGACTCTGGGGCCAACGTC.

Remarks on this clone: The sequence runs out 3 residues before the end of the CDR3; the remainder is reconstructed from the germline J gene. V and J are TRBV5-1 and TRBJ1-1; 9 bases line up with TRBD1. Trimming took 5 bases from V and 3 from J; bases not matched to a gene: 11. Germline values: CDR1 SGHRS, CDR2 YFSETQ. CDR3 length: 16 residues. CDR3 DNA, as far as it was read: TGCGCCAGCAGGCCACCATACAGGGGGCAGGACACTGAA. Translation gives CASRPPYRGQDTE. The whole CDR3 reads CASRPPYRGQDTEAFF. Full variable domain (outside the CDR3, taken from reference TRBV5-1 and TRBJ1-1): KAGVTQTPRYLIKTRGQQVTLSCSPISGHRSVSWYQQTPGQGLQFLFEYFSETQRNKGNFPGRFSGRQFSNSRSEMNVSTLELGDSALYLCASRPPYRGQDTEAFFGQGTRLTVV.

This clone is called medium-sized based on its frequency. The read is 3 residues too short to cover the CDR3 end, so that end is filled in from the germline J gene. This sequence joins TRBV6-2 or TRBV6-3 and TRBJ2-3; 7 bases align to TRBD2. Germline V CDR1 and CDR2: MNHEY, SVGEGT. The CDR3 sequence is 14 residues long. V lost 5 bases and J lost 2; bases outside the gene matches: 4. CDR3 bases read: TGTGCCAGCAGTCCGCGGGGGACCACAGATACG. Translation gives CASSPRGTTDT. From start to end, the CDR3 is CASSPRGTTDTQYF.

As concerns this clone: The read gets to within 3 residues of the CDR3 end, and the germline J gene fills in the rest. The chain is built from TRBV5-4 and TRBJ2-7; TRBD1 agrees at 7 bases. V dropped 4 bases and J dropped 5; count of bases not matched to a gene: 9. This CDR3 is built from 14 residues. Germline-derived CDR1 and CDR2 are SGHNT and YYREEE (reference sequence). The CDR3 here is CASSPDRSFHEQYF. The CDR3 bases that were read are TGTGCCAGCAGCCCGGACAGGTCCTTCCACGAG.

Of note for this clone: The CDR3 end is not reached by the read, which stops 3 residues before it; the germline J gene fills it in. V and J are TRBV20-1 and TRBJ1-2; D perhaps matches TRBD1 (5 bases). The germline CDR1 and CDR2 sequences are DFQATT and SNEGSKA (reference sequence). V was pared by 5 bases and J by 2 bases, with 12 bases between. The CDR3 runs 13 residues. The CDR3 region is CSAPLRENYGYTF. CDR3 DNA, as far as it was read: TGCAGTGCTCCCCTCAGGGAAAACTATGGC.

By frequency, this clone registers medium-sized. The read stops 3 residues short of the end of the CDR3; the missing end is completed from the germline J gene. The chain employs TRBV6-2 or TRBV6-3 and TRBJ2-5, with D possibly being TRBD2 (7 bases). This CDR3 has 16 residues. From germline, CDR1 is MNHEY and CDR2 SVGEGT. V was trimmed by 2 bases and J by 2 bases, leaving 15 bases between them. The CDR3 reads CASSYPVGGLQETQYF. CDR3 DNA (partial): TGTGCCAGCAGTTACCCGGTCGGGGGGCTTCAAGAGACC.

In regard to this clone: From the germline J gene comes the end of the CDR3, since the read stops 3 residues before it. The chain carries TRBV29-1 and TRBJ2-4; 8 bases map to TRBD1. The germline CDR1 and CDR2 sequences are SQVTM and ANQGSEA. The CDR3 consists of 13 residues. The CDR3 here is CSVLRQGARGQYF. Incomplete CDR3 DNA: TGCAGCGTCCTAAGGCAGGGGGCGCGAGGT.